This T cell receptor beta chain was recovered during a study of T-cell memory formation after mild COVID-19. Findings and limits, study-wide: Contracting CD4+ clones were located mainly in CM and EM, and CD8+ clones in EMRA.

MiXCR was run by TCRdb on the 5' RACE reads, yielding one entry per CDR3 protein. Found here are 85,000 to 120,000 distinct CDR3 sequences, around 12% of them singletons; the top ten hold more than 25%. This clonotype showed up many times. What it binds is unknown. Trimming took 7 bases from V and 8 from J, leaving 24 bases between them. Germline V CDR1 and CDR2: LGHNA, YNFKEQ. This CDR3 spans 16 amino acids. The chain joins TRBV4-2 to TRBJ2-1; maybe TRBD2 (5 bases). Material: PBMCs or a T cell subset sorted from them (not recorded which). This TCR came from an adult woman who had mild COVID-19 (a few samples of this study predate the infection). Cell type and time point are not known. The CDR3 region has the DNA TGTGCCAGCACCCCTTCGATCCTTGGAGGACTGGATGAGCAGTTCTTC. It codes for CASTPSILGGLDEQFF.